The present entry profiles one T cell receptor (beta chain) with its context. Living in 24 US areas, the participants were between about 18 and 100 years of age. In the study's own analysis: Estimated nucleated cell counts came from reference gene primer amplification. This table comes from immunoSEQ multiplex PCR, and its TCRdb copy is limited to in-frame clones, with some not included. V and J calls and clone size are those listed in that table; D and trimming were worked out from the DNA. Among 250,000 to 300,000 clones listed, about 88% were seen once. The sample comes from a study of blood T cell repertoires in COVID-19. Study-wide background: Sites across the United States, Italy and Spain contributed samples from acute and convalescent COVID-19. PBMCs, B-cell-depleted T cells, or T cells provided the cDNA or gDNA that made up the material.

Specimen: PBMCs or T cells enriched from blood (not recorded which). The TCR comes from a man aged 30 to 45 with acute COVID-19.

CDR3: CASSRQGRTEAFF. CDR3 nucleotide sequence: TGTGCCAGCAGCCGACAGGGTCGGACTGAAGCTTTCTTT. This rearrangement joins TRBV12-3 or TRBV12-4 to TRBJ1-1, with TRBD1 matching 7 bases. V shed 6 bases and J 5 bases; nucleotides not matched to a gene: 6. The CDR3 consists of 13 residues.